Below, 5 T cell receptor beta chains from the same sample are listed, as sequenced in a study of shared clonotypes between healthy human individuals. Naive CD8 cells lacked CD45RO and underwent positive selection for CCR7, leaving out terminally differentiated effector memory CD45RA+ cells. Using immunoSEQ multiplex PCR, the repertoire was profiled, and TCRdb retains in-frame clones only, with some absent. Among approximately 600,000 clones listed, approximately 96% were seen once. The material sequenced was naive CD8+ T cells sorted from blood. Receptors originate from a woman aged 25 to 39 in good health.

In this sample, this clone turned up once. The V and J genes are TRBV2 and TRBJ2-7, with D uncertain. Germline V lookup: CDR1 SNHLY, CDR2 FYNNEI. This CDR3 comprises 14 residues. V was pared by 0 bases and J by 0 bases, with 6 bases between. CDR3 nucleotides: TGTGCCAGCAGTGAAGCGGCTAGCTCCTACGAGCAGTACTTC. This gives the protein CASSEAASSYEQYF.

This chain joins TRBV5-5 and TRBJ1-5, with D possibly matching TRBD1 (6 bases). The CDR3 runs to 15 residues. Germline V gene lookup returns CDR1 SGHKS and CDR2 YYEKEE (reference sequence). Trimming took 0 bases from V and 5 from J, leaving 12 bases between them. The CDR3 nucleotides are TGTGCCAGCAGCTTGGCCGGGGGCGCGTATCAGCCCCAGCATTTT. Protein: CASSLAGGAYQPQHF.

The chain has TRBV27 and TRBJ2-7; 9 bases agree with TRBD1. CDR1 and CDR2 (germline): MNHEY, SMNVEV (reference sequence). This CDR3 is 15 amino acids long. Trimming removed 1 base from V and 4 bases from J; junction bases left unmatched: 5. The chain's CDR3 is CASSLLQGARYEQYF. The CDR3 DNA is TGTGCCAGCAGTTTATTACAGGGGGCGCGGTACGAGCAGTACTTC.

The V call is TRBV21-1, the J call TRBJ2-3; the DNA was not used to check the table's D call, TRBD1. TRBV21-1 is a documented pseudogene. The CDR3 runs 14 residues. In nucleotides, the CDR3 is TGTGCCAGCAGCAAAGTAGGGGTCTCAGATACGCAGTATTTT. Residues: CASSKVGVSDTQYF.

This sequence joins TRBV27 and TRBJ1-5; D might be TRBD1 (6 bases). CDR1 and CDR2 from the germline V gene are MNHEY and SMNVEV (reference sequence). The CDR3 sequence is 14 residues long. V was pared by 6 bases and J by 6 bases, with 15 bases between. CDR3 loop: CASSYQGLGQPQHF. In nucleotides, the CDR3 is TGTGCCAGCAGCTACCAGGGGTTGGGTCAGCCCCAGCATTTT.